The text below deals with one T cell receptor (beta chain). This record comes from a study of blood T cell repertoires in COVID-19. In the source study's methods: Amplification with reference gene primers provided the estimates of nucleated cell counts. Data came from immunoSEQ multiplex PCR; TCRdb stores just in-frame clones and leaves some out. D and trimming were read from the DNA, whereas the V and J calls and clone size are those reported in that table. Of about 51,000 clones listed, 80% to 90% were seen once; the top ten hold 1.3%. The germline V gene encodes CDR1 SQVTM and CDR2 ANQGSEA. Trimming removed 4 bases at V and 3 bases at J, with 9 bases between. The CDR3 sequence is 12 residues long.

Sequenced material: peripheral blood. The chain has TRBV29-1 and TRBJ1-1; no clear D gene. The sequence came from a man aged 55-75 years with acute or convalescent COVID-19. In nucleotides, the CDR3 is TGCAGCGTTGTTGACGGGGACACTGAAGCTTTCTTT. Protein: CSVVDGDTEAFF.